Following are 11 T cell receptor beta chains from one sample sequenced in a study of cytomegalovirus exposure and HLA in healthy donors (dated by TCRdb to the late 2010s). Receptors were amplified or captured by the immunoSEQ multiplex PCR assay. The multiplex PCR relied on a mix of 60 forward primers for TCR Vbeta segments and 13 reverse primers for TCR Jbeta segments. This is the immuneACCESS table as TCRdb keeps it, with only in-frame sequences that have V and J called. A part of the clones is gone; compared with another copy, unresolved V genes explain less than half, and the rest is unexplained. The sample has about 94,000 clones on record, about 7.6% of them singletons. Over 2% of the sample goes to the ten largest clones. Sequenced sample: PBMCs. The receptors come from a man between 45 and 60 years old in good health and CMV-seronegative.

This clone was observed a few times. CDR3 DNA: TGTGCCAGCAGTTACTCGAGTGTCCACGGCTACGAGCAGTACTTC. Residues: CASSYSSVHGYEQYF. This chain connects TRBV6-5 to TRBJ2-7; D is undetermined. CDR3 length equals 15 residues. Trimming left V 0 bases short and J 3 bases short, with 12 bases between. Germline CDR1 is MNHEY and CDR2 is SVGAGI.

In this sample, this clone turned up a few times. The genes are TRBV27 and TRBJ2-3; 7 bases align to TRBD2. V gave up 5 bases and J gave up 4 bases; unmatched junction bases: 12. The CDR3 has 16 amino acids. Germline V gives CDR1 MNHEY, CDR2 SMNVEV (reference sequence). The CDR3 region is CASSRRSGVEPDTQYF. DNA for the CDR3: TGTGCCAGCAGTCGACGGAGCGGGGTCGAACCAGATACGCAGTATTTT.

This clone was found a few times. J is TRBJ1-1 and V is TRBV21-1; the table names TRBD1, a call not compared with the DNA. TRBV21-1 is shown as a pseudogene. This CDR3 has 15 amino acids. Written as DNA, the CDR3 is TGTGCCAGCAGCAGACCGGGACAAACGAACACTGAAGCTTTCTTT. It encodes CASSRPGQTNTEAFF.

The CDR3 DNA reads as TGCGCCAGCAGCCAAACCTCCGGGACAGATGGCTACACCTTC. This translates into CASSQTSGTDGYTF. J is TRBJ1-2 and V is TRBV4-3; 7 bases match TRBD1. Germline V gives CDR1 LGHNA, CDR2 YSLEER. The V gene end was trimmed by 2 bases and the J gene end by 6 bases; junction bases not matched to a gene: 6. CDR3 length: 14 amino acids.

This clone has a handful of counts. The rearrangement uses TRBV11-3 and TRBJ2-1; TRBD2 agrees at 13 bases. J gave up 8 bases and V 4 bases, and 8 bases lay outside the gene matches. CDR3 length: 16 amino acids. Germline lookup yields CDR1 SGHNT and CDR2 YENEEA. The CDR3 DNA reads as TGTGCCAGCAGCTCTCCGGGACTAGCGGGATTGCATGAGCAGTTCTTC. Its translation is CASSSPGLAGLHEQFF.

The J gene is TRBJ1-1, the V gene TRBV5-4; no definite D call. Germline assignment: CDR1 SGHNT and CDR2 YYREEE (reference sequence). CDR3 length: 12 residues. Trimming took 3 bases from V and 11 from J, leaving 14 bases between them. The CDR3 DNA sequence: TGTGCCAGCAGCTGGGGAGGACGAAACGCTTTCTTT. Translating gives CASSWGGRNAFF.

This clone was counted a few times. The J gene is TRBJ2-3, the V gene TRBV5-1; no clear D. The CDR3 sequence is 11 residues long. Trimming cost V 4 bases and J 3 bases, with 3 bases left between them. Germline V gene sequence: CDR1 SGHRS, CDR2 YFSETQ. Here the CDR3 DNA reads TGCGCCAGCAGCCAAACAGATACGCAGTATTTT. Translation: CASSQTDTQYF. Variable domain in full (rest from reference TRBV5-1 and TRBJ2-3): KAGVTQTPRYLIKTRGQQVTLSCSPISGHRSVSWYQQTPGQGLQFLFEYFSETQRNKGNFPGRFSGRQFSNSRSEMNVSTLELGDSALYLCASSQTDTQYFGPGTRLTVL.

V usage is TRBV6-1 and J usage is TRBJ2-6, with a weak D call TRBD2 (6 bases). The CDR3 runs 15 residues. The germline V and J ends were trimmed by 1 base and 2 bases, with 6 bases remaining between them. The germline V gene has CDR1 MNHNS and CDR2 SASEGT. For the CDR3, the DNA is TGTGCCAGCAGTGAAGGGGGGGCTGGGGCCAACGTCCTGACTTTC. This encodes CASSEGGAGANVLTF.

In this sample, this clone turned up a few times. The chain uses TRBV5-6 and TRBJ2-7; 8 bases align to TRBD2. This CDR3 has 15 amino acids. The V gene's germline CDR1 is SGHDT and CDR2 YYEEEE. J was trimmed by 4 bases and V by 0 bases; bases with no gene match: 6. The CDR3 spells CASSLGLAGIYEQYF. In nucleotides, the CDR3 is TGTGCCAGCAGCTTGGGGCTAGCGGGCATTTACGAGCAGTACTTC.

Only a few counts were recorded for this clone. J is TRBJ2-1 and V is TRBV11-1; 10 positions agree with TRBD2. Trimming took 7 bases from V and 7 from J; bases not matched to a gene: 19. The CDR3 contains 18 residues. Germline V lookup: CDR1 SGHAT, CDR2 FQDESV (reference sequence). As DNA, the CDR3 is TGTGCCAGCACCCTGAGCGGGTCCCCTAGCGGGAGTGGTAATGAGCAGTTCTTC. Translation gives CASTLSGSPSGSGNEQFF.

This clone was recorded many times. The DNA of the CDR3 is TGCGCCAGCAGCGCCGGACTAGCGGGAGGAACCCAGTACTTC. Translation gives CASSAGLAGGTQYF. The V gene is TRBV5-1, the J gene TRBJ2-5, with 14 positions matching TRBD2. This CDR3 has 14 residues. V lost 4 bases to trimming and J lost 8 bases; unmatched junction nucleotides: 4. Germline V CDR1 and CDR2: SGHRS, YFSETQ.